Shown below are 8 T cell receptor beta chains from a single sample sequenced in a study of T cell repertoires in cytomegalovirus infection. No antigen is known for these receptors. In TCRdb, the reads were re-called with MiXCR into one record per CDR3 protein. The sample contains 650,000 to 850,000 distinct CDR3 sequences, 25% to 35% of which appear only once. The sample in question was cultured CD8+ T cells from PBMCs, obtained from culture after CMV antigen stimulation. All receptors derive from a human donor in good health (CMV status not recorded). Some clones in this sample may be carry-over from other donors' samples.

The chain carries TRBV2 and TRBJ1-2; possible D gene TRBD1, 5 bases. The V gene lost 2 bases and the J gene lost 6 bases, with 22 bases spanning the gap. The CDR3 loop spans 17 amino acids. Germline CDR1 reads SNHLY; CDR2 reads FYNNEI. The CDR3 reads CASSEIQGGYVPDGYTF. In DNA form, the CDR3 reads TGTGCCAGCAGTGAAATCCAGGGCGGTTATGTTCCTGATGGCTACACCTTC.

V is TRBV27 and J is TRBJ2-7, with D possibly matching TRBD1 (6 bases). Deletions cut 4 bases from V and 2 bases from J, with 18 bases between. CDR1 and CDR2 from the germline V gene are MNHEY and SMNVEV (reference sequence). There are 16 residues in the CDR3. The CDR3 reads CASSSPGHLGTYEQYF. Here the CDR3 DNA reads TGTGCCAGCAGTTCCCCGGGACATCTTGGAACCTACGAGCAGTACTTC.

The chain couples TRBV24-1 to TRBJ2-2, with 7 bases fitting TRBD1. Trimming took 6 bases from V and 1 from J; bases not matched to a gene: 4. CDR1 is KGHDR, CDR2 SFDVKD, per germline. The CDR3 has 15 amino acids. This CDR3 is CATSPGQMNTGELFF. The CDR3, as DNA: TGTGCCACCAGTCCGGGACAGATGAACACCGGGGAGCTGTTTTTT.

This clonotype was seen repeatedly, ten times or more. The chain links TRBV7-8 to TRBJ1-1, with unresolved D. Trimming left V 1 base short and J 0 bases short, with 12 bases between. Germline CDR1 and CDR2: SGHVS and FQNEAQ. The CDR3 is made up of 16 amino acids. The CDR3 here is CASSLVRTALNTEAFF. The CDR3 DNA is TGTGCCAGCAGCTTAGTGCGGACGGCCTTGAACACTGAAGCTTTCTTT.

This clonotype was picked up a small number of times. At one of its ends the junction is not consistent with the germline gene, which may arise from a read error. The chain employs TRBV25-1 and TRBJ1-2; TRBD1 is a possible D gene (6 bases). In germline, CDR1 is MGHDK, CDR2 SYGVNS. The CDR3 sequence is 13 residues long. CDR3 in amino acids: CAVSDGGYYGYTF. CDR3 nucleotide sequence: TGTGCCGTCTCCGACGGGGGCTACTACGGCTACACCTTC.

The gene calls are TRBV7-6 and TRBJ1-1; TRBD1 matches at 9 bases. Germline lookup yields CDR1 SGHVS and CDR2 FNYEAQ. Germline trimming cut 5 bases from V and 5 bases from J; bases unmatched to any gene: 12. CDR3 length equals 16 residues. This chain's CDR3 is CASSPPGQGFYTEAFF. In nucleotides, the CDR3 is TGTGCCAGCAGCCCCCCCGGACAGGGGTTTTATACTGAAGCTTTCTTT.

This clonotype was recorded at least ten times. The V gene is TRBV7-8, the J gene TRBJ2-5, with TRBD2 as a possible D gene (6 bases). Germline V gene sequence: CDR1 SGHVS, CDR2 FQNEAQ. V was clipped by 6 bases and J by 2 bases, with 13 bases between them. The CDR3 extends over 14 amino acids. CDR3 sequence (DNA): TGTGCCAGCAGACCGTCGGGGGTTCAAGAGACCCAGTACTTC. Translated, it gives CASRPSGVQETQYF.

This clonotype was counted only a few times. A read error is possible here, since a much larger clone lies one base away. This chain links TRBV7-2 with TRBJ2-3; 10 positions agree with TRBD2. CDR1 and CDR2 (germline): SGHTA, FQGNSA. CDR3 length: 15 amino acids. V was pared by 5 bases and J by 4 bases, with 6 bases of the junction left unmatched. The DNA of the CDR3 is TGTGCCAGCAGCGGTAGCGGGGGGTTGGCAGATACGCAGTATTTT. This codes for CASSGSGGLADTQYF.